The T cell receptor beta chain described here comes from a study of Ad26.COV2.S vaccination and SARS-CoV-2 variants (dated by TCRdb to the early 2020s). General notes on the study: Donors in the vaccine arm were drawn from COV1001, a phase I-IIa trial of Ad26.COV2.S in healthy adults that was multicentre, randomized, double-blind and placebo-controlled. Ad26.COV2.S was given intramuscularly at 5x10^10 or 1x10^11 viral particles, as a single shot or as two shots 56 days apart. Sequencing of the TCRbeta repertoire served to evaluate the specificity and breadth of SARS-CoV-2-reactive T cell receptors following Ad26.COV2.S vaccination. A total of 32 samples were included in the TCR-sequenced set, comprising about 20 Ad26.COV2.S vaccine recipients, 5 placebo recipients and 8 SARS-CoV-2 convalescent individuals. Trial participants were randomized into five groups of five, in which low-dose or high-dose Ad26.COV2.S was given once or twice, or placebo was given on both occasions. Throughout the experiments and outcome assessment, investigators stayed blinded to trial group allocation.

The treatment or condition tag for this specimen amounts to: around 19 received Ad26.COV2.S at low or high dose, single or two shots; about 5 received placebo; per-sample allocation not given. For vaccine and placebo recipients, the sequenced repertoires came from samples collected on day 63 after the first injection. Cohort 1b enrolled about two dozen adults aged 18-55 years at a single site in Boston, USA, between 29 July and 7 August 2020. As a vaccine, Ad26.COV2.S was a replication-incompetent adenovirus type 26 vector that expressed a prefusion-stabilized SARS-CoV-2 spike protein derived from the original Wuhan strain. The immunoSEQ Assay was the method used to sequence TCRbeta CDR3 regions. After extraction, genomic DNA underwent amplification by bias-controlled multiplex PCR, followed by high-throughput sequencing. In the source study's methods: Collapsing and filtering of sequences were performed to quantify the absolute abundance of each unique TCRbeta CDR3 region. T cell fraction was estimated by normalizing TCRbeta template counts to usable DNA, with usable DNA measured through amplification of reference genes found in all nucleated cells. Repertoire TCRs were annotated as SARS-CoV-2-specific by exact matching of V gene, CDR3 amino acid sequence and J gene to a known reactive TCR set. The reference SARS-CoV-2 TCR set was obtained from MIRA and was filtered for enrichment in COVID-19-positive ImmuneCODE repertoires, whereby public or cross-reactive TCRs were removed. Based on the MIRA antigens, annotated TCRs were further analysed at the level of specific ORF or position within ORF. Breadth was defined as the number of annotated unique rearrangements divided by the total number of unique productive rearrangements, and depth was defined as the summed frequency of the annotated unique rearrangements. Two-sided Wilcoxon rank-sum tests were applied when comparing TCR breadth between groups. The clones in this table, taken by TCRdb from immuneACCESS, are in-frame only. Not every clone is retained; where verified, under half of the shortfall comes from an unresolved V gene, and the cause of the rest is unknown. V, J and clone size are those of that table, while D and trimming were read from the DNA. The sample table contains 300,000 to 400,000 clones; only one count was recorded for approximately 81% of them. 3% to 4% of the sample is held by the ten biggest clonotypes.

Points on this clone: This receptor's antigen is unknown. The sample holds no much larger clone one base away, and base qualities are not on file.

Study-level results and caveats: Vaccine and placebo recipients had similar non-spike TCR breadth, a finding consistent with the vaccine containing only spike. Comparing responses between vaccine doses or regimens was not something the study was powered to do. Substantial breadth of spike-specific CD8+ and CD4+ T cell responses was reported after vaccination. The authors noted that total T cell responses may have been underestimated by the TCR breadth and depth analyses. Ad26.COV2.S recipients had higher spike-specific TCR breadth than placebo recipients (P = 0.0014).

Looking up the germline V gene yields CDR1 LGHNA and CDR2 YSLEER. V and J lose 0 bases and 5 bases, and a span of 11 bases separates them. The CDR3 covers 15 residues, taking in both the cysteine and the phenylalanine. Here the CDR3 DNA is all that survives: 45 bases in frame from base 1. The receptor comes from a person between 18 and 65 years old who received the Ad26.COV2.S COVID-19 vaccine or a placebo. Recombination connected TRBV4-3 to TRBJ1-5, with no reliable assignment of the D segment. The source was peripheral blood, collected in a trial of Ad26.COV2.S vaccine versus placebo. The nucleotide sequence reads as follows: TGCGCCAGCAGCCAAGATGCGTACGCGTATCAGCCCCAGCATTTT. Translated, it gives CASSQDAYAYQPQHF.